These 21 T cell receptor beta chains originate from one sample sequenced in a study of CD8+ T cells in alopecia areata. As the sequencing template, cDNA was produced by extracting RNA and reverse transcribing it. Produced via immunoSEQ multiplex PCR; TCRdb's table is partial and in-frame only. The sample carries roughly 200,000 clones, 40% to 45% recorded once. Treatment meaning: oral pan-JAK inhibitor, 5-10 mg twice daily. Sample: CD4+ T cells sorted from blood, taken between weeks 36 and 40, from a patient treated with tofacitinib. These receptors all stem from a human donor with alopecia areata.

The V and J genes are TRBV28 and TRBJ1-5; no reliable D call. V lost 3 bases to trimming and J lost 4 bases, with 10 bases between them. The CDR3 loop spans 14 amino acids. The germline CDR1 and CDR2 sequences are MDHEN and SYDVKM. The CDR3 sequence: CASSFGDRNQPQHF. The CDR3 DNA follows: TGTGCCAGCAGTTTCGGGGATCGTAATCAGCCCCAGCATTTT.

This clone has a single count. The junction departs from the called germline gene at one end, perhaps through a read error. CDR3: CAWIRGSLNTETFF. The DNA for the CDR3 is TGTGCCTGGATACGGGGGTCCTTGAACACTGAAACTTTCTTT. This chain connects TRBV30 to TRBJ1-1, with D perhaps TRBD1 (5 bases). Germline V lookup: CDR1 GTSNPN, CDR2 SVGIG (reference sequence). This CDR3 contains 14 residues.

This clone has just one count. J is TRBJ2-1 and V is TRBV30, with TRBD2 matching 8 bases. The CDR3 is made up of 14 amino acids. V was clipped by 4 bases and J by 3 bases; unmatched bases: 5. The germline CDR1 and CDR2 sequences are GTSNPN and SVGIG (reference sequence). CDR3 amino acids: CAWTPGLVYNEQFF. Here the CDR3 DNA reads TGTGCCTGGACTCCGGGACTAGTCTACAATGAGCAGTTCTTC.

This clone was seen a handful of times. This rearrangement joins TRBV6-5 to TRBJ2-1; D gene unclear. V was pared by 6 bases and J by 6 bases, with 12 bases between. The germline CDR1 and CDR2 sequences are MNHEY and SVGAGI. The CDR3 is 13 amino acids. The CDR3 nucleotides read TGTGCCAGCAGAGGCCAAGAGATCAATGAGCAGTTCTTC. Translation: CASRGQEINEQFF.

The chain carries TRBV20-1 and TRBJ1-1, with 11 nucleotides matching TRBD1. V was pared by 6 bases and J by 8 bases, with 2 bases of the junction left unmatched. This CDR3 contains 11 residues. Germline V CDR1 and CDR2: DFQATT, SNEGSKA (reference sequence). For the CDR3, the DNA is TGCAGTGCAGGACAGGGGGCCGAAGCTTTCTTT. Amino acid sequence: CSAGQGAEAFF.

The sample holds a few counts of this clone. This chain joins TRBV28 and TRBJ2-6; perhaps TRBD1 as D (6 bases). V lost 2 bases, J lost 4 bases, and 9 bases lay in between. The CDR3 length is 15 residues. The germline V gene encodes CDR1 MDHEN and CDR2 SYDVKM. The CDR3 DNA reads TGTGCCAGCAGTTTAGTGGGGGCCGGGGCCAACGTCCTGACTTTC. Amino acid sequence: CASSLVGAGANVLTF.

V and J are TRBV30 and TRBJ1-5; D is possibly TRBD1 (6 bases). Germline V CDR1 and CDR2: GTSNPN, SVGIG (reference sequence). Trimming removed 2 bases at V and 3 bases at J, with 8 bases between. The length of the CDR3 is 13 residues. CDR3 sequence reads: CAWSTGTNQPQHF. DNA of the CDR3: TGTGCCTGGAGTACAGGGACCAATCAGCCCCAGCATTTT.

V is TRBV5-1 and J is TRBJ2-7; D possibly corresponds to TRBD2 (5 bases). V shed 0 bases and J shed 2 bases, with 21 bases lying between them. Germline CDR1 and CDR2: SGHRS and YFSETQ. The CDR3 consists of 18 residues. CDR3 in amino acids: CASSLGVGGGPGAYEQYF. CDR3 nucleotide sequence: TGCGCCAGCAGCTTGGGAGTTGGAGGCGGCCCGGGCGCCTACGAGCAGTACTTC. The whole variable domain, remainder taken from reference TRBV5-1 and TRBJ2-7, is KAGVTQTPRYLIKTRGQQVTLSCSPISGHRSVSWYQQTPGQGLQFLFEYFSETQRNKGNFPGRFSGRQFSNSRSEMNVSTLELGDSALYLCASSLGVGGGPGAYEQYFGPGTRLTVT.

This rearrangement joins TRBV15 to TRBJ1-5; 8 nucleotides align to TRBD1. Germline lookup yields CDR1 LNHNV and CDR2 YYDKDF (reference sequence). The V segment lost 5 bases and the J segment 6 bases; nucleotides outside the gene matches: 6. The CDR3 is made up of 14 amino acids. CDR3 region: CATSRGQGFQPQHF. In DNA form, the CDR3 reads TGTGCCACCAGCCGAGGACAGGGCTTTCAGCCCCAGCATTTT.

In nucleotides, the CDR3 is TGTGCCAGCTCACCACGAGGGAGGCAGGGGGTTAATCAGCCCCAGCATTTT. Translation gives CASSPRGRQGVNQPQHF. This chain uses TRBV18 with TRBJ1-5; 7 bases are shared with TRBD1. The CDR3 length is 17 residues. V gave up 1 base and J gave up 4 bases; unmatched junction bases: 10. Germline lookup yields CDR1 KGHSH and CDR2 LQKENI. Filled out from reference TRBV18 and TRBJ1-5, the complete variable domain reads NAGVMQNPRHLVRRRGQEARLRCSPMKGHSHVYWYRQLPEEGLKFMVYLQKENIIDESGMPKERFSAEFPKEGPSILRIQQVVRGDSAAYFCASSPRGRQGVNQPQHFGDGTRLSIL.

This clone was detected only a few times. The gene calls are TRBV7-9 and TRBJ1-1, with 9 bases that match TRBD1. V dropped 5 bases and J dropped 1; count of bases not matched to a gene: 5. This CDR3 region has 15 residues. Germline V gene data show CDR1 as SEHNR and CDR2 as FQNEAQ (reference sequence). This chain's CDR3 is CASSPRGQGNTEAFF. The DNA of the CDR3 is TGTGCCAGCAGCCCCAGGGGACAGGGGAACACTGAAGCTTTCTTT.

The V and J genes are TRBV9 and TRBJ2-1, with 7 positions matching TRBD2. The CDR3 is made up of 15 amino acids. V shed 0 bases and J 7 bases; nucleotides not matched to a gene: 7. Germline loops: CDR1 SGDLS, CDR2 YYNGEE. The CDR3 coding sequence is TGTGCCAGCAGCGTAGTCGGCGGGAGCAGGAATGAGCAGTTCTTC. Translating gives CASSVVGGSRNEQFF.

Only a few counts were recorded for this clone. The CDR3 bases are TGTGCCAGTAGCTCCGGGACTAGACCATACAATGAGCAGTTCTTC. Translating it yields CASSSGTRPYNEQFF. The chain is built from TRBV19 and TRBJ2-1, with TRBD2 matching 8 bases. The CDR3 contains 15 residues. The V segment lost 6 bases and the J segment 4 bases; nucleotides outside the gene matches: 8. Germline lookup yields CDR1 LNHDA and CDR2 SQIVND (reference sequence).

The rearrangement joins TRBV19 to TRBJ2-5; D is unclear. CDR1 and CDR2 (germline): LNHDA, SQIVND (reference sequence). CDR3 length: 10 residues. V lost 6 bases to trimming and J lost 4 bases, with 3 bases between them. Here the CDR3 DNA reads TGTGCCAGTAGAGGAGAGACCCAGTACTTC. Its protein is CASRGETQYF. Combining the CDR3 with reference TRBV19 and TRBJ2-5 gives the whole variable domain DGGITQSPKYLFRKEGQNVTLSCEQNLNHDAMYWYRQDPGQGLRLIYYSQIVNDFQKGDIAEGYSVSREKKESFPLTVTSAQKNPTAFYLCASRGETQYFGPGTRLLVL.

The V and J genes are TRBV2 and TRBJ2-5; D might be TRBD1 (6 bases). This CDR3 has 15 residues. The V gene lost 5 bases and the J gene lost 5 bases, with 18 bases spanning the gap. CDR1 SNHLY and CDR2 FYNNEI come from the germline V gene. The CDR3 here is CASSPRDTIGETQYF. The CDR3 DNA sequence: TGTGCCAGCAGTCCTCGGGACACCATAGGGGAGACCCAGTACTTC.

This rearrangement joins TRBV4-3 to TRBJ2-4; 7 bases are shared with TRBD1. Trimming removed 1 base from V and 11 bases from J; junction bases left unmatched: 5. The CDR3 spans 13 residues. Looked up from germline, CDR1 is LGHNA and CDR2 is YSLEER. The CDR3 nucleotides read TGCGCCAGCAGCCAAGGGGACAGCGTGGTTCAGTACTTC. Amino acids: CASSQGDSVVQYF.

This rearrangement joins TRBV29-1 to TRBJ2-1; D gene ambiguous. Germline V CDR1 and CDR2: SQVTM, ANQGSEA. Trimming cost V 1 base and J 4 bases, with 8 bases left between them. The CDR3 runs to 13 residues. CDR3 region: CSVEVAQYNEQFF. DNA of the CDR3: TGCAGCGTTGAAGTAGCCCAATACAATGAGCAGTTCTTC.

There are a few counts of this clone. The rearrangement uses TRBV4-2 and TRBJ2-5, with TRBD1 matching 8 bases. The junction had 7 bases not matched to a gene; V was cut back by 2 bases and J by 5 bases. There are 15 residues in the CDR3. Per the germline V gene, CDR1 is LGHNA and CDR2 is YNFKEQ. CDR3 loop: CASSQTDRGGETQYF. For the CDR3, the DNA is TGTGCCAGCAGCCAAACCGACAGGGGTGGTGAGACCCAGTACTTC.

The CDR3 DNA is TGTGCCAGCAGCACACTTTTCGAGACCCAGTACTTC. Its translation: CASSTLFETQYF. The chain links TRBV6-5 to TRBJ2-5; no reliable D call. The V and J ends lost 6 bases and 5 bases respectively, with 10 bases between them. The CDR3 has 12 residues. In germline, CDR1 is MNHEY, CDR2 SVGAGI.

The sample holds a few counts of this clone. This chain joins TRBV18 and TRBJ1-2; D ambiguous. This CDR3 is built from 15 residues. V was trimmed by 0 bases and J by 4 bases, leaving 12 bases between them. Germline lookup yields CDR1 KGHSH and CDR2 LQKENI. Written as DNA, the CDR3 is TGTGCCAGCTCACCACCGGATAGGGTCCTCTATGGCTACACCTTC. Its protein product is CASSPPDRVLYGYTF.

The rearrangement links TRBV5-1 to TRBJ2-3; 9 bases match TRBD1. CDR1 SGHRS and CDR2 YFSETQ come from the germline V gene. This CDR3 contains 17 residues. Trimming took 7 bases from V and 3 from J; bases not matched to a gene: 15. The CDR3 DNA reads TGCGCCAGCGCCGAAACCCCCGACAGGGGGAGAACAGATACGCAGTATTTT. Its translation: CASAETPDRGRTDTQYF.